Listed here are 11 T cell receptor beta chains from one sample, sequenced in a study of T cells in Graves' hyperthyroidism and ophthalmopathy. The investigators amplified TCR beta CDR3 regions from RNA transcripts. HTBI primers were employed in a first-round RT-PCR of the TCR CDR3. TCRdb itself ran the multiplex PCR reads through MiXCR, one entry per CDR3 protein. The table records 490,000 or so distinct CDR3 sequences, about 20% of them present only once. Sequenced sample: blood. All receptors come from a woman in her 70s with Graves' ophthalmopathy.

The genes are TRBV19 and TRBJ2-5; TRBD2 aligns across 10 bases. This CDR3 comprises 15 residues. V was clipped by 7 bases and J by 5 bases; unmatched bases: 10. Germline CDR1 reads LNHDA; CDR2 reads SQIVND (reference sequence). The CDR3 loop reads CASKPSGRARETQYF. The DNA of the CDR3 is TGTGCCAGTAAGCCAAGCGGGAGGGCCCGGGAGACCCAGTACTTC. Complete variable domain (other parts from reference TRBV19 and TRBJ2-5): DGGITQSPKYLFRKEGQNVTLSCEQNLNHDAMYWYRQDPGQGLRLIYYSQIVNDFQKGDIAEGYSVSREKKESFPLTVTSAQKNPTAFYLCASKPSGRARETQYFGPGTRLLVL.

This chain uses TRBV5-8 with TRBJ2-7; no clear D gene. Trimming removed 7 bases at V and 0 bases at J, with 8 bases between. The germline gives CDR1 SGHTS, CDR2 YDEGEE. The CDR3 is made up of 12 amino acids. The CDR3 reads CASDRASYEQYF. CDR3 sequence (DNA): TGTGCCAGCGATCGGGCCTCCTACGAGCAGTACTTC.

This clonotype was observed a few times. The chain couples TRBV27 to TRBJ2-1; 7 nucleotides line up with TRBD2. The CDR3 extends over 16 amino acids. J lost 4 bases, V lost 1 base, and 7 bases had no gene match. The germline V gene encodes CDR1 MNHEY and CDR2 SMNVEV (reference sequence). The CDR3 region is CASSLLGGRSYNEQFF. In DNA, the CDR3 is TGTGCCAGCAGTTTATTGGGAGGGAGATCGTACAATGAGCAGTTCTTC.

There are many counts of this clonotype. The rearrangement links TRBV6-2 or TRBV6-3 to TRBJ1-5; 7 bases map to TRBD1. J was trimmed by 3 bases and V by 2 bases; bases with no gene match: 10. The CDR3 spans 17 residues. The germline V gene has CDR1 MNHEY and CDR2 SVGEGT. CDR3 DNA: TGTGCCAGCAGTTACCAATCAAGGGACAGACCCAATCAGCCCCAGCATTTT. Amino acid sequence: CASSYQSRDRPNQPQHF.

The rearrangement joins TRBV20-1 to TRBJ2-1, with 10 positions matching TRBD2. The CDR3 has 15 residues. The germline V gene encodes CDR1 DFQATT and CDR2 SNEGSKA (reference sequence). The junction had 8 bases not matched to a gene; V was cut back by 2 bases and J by 7 bases. CDR3 amino acids: CSARLPSGSLNEQFF. For the CDR3, the DNA is TGCAGTGCTAGATTGCCTAGCGGGAGTTTGAATGAGCAGTTCTTC.

This chain links TRBV6-2 or TRBV6-3 with TRBJ2-5, with D possibly matching TRBD2 (6 bases). V lost 7 bases to trimming and J lost 4 bases, with 16 bases between them. The CDR3 runs 14 residues. The germline CDR1 and CDR2 sequences are MNHEY and SVGEGT. The CDR3 DNA is TGTGCCAGCACACCTGACCTGGGAGGAGAGACCCAGTACTTC. It translates to CASTPDLGGETQYF.

Only a few counts were recorded for this clonotype. The chain carries TRBV7-2 and TRBJ2-3; 9 bases agree with TRBD2. V shed 4 bases, J shed 8 bases, and the junction held 10 bases outside the gene matches. Per the germline V gene, CDR1 is SGHTA and CDR2 is FQGNSA. The CDR3 has 15 amino acids. This chain's CDR3 is CASSSFSGSGVTQYF. DNA for the CDR3: TGTGCCAGCAGCTCGTTTAGCGGGAGTGGTGTTACGCAGTATTTT.

The table lists this clonotype with a few counts. The chain carries TRBV5-8 and TRBJ2-7, with 9 positions matching TRBD1. The CDR3 length is 15 residues. After removal of 0 bases from V and 3 bases from J, the junction contained 4 bases not matched to a gene. From germline, CDR1 is SGHTS and CDR2 YDEGEE. The CDR3 bases are TGTGCCAGCAGCTTGGCCGGGACAGGGCGCTACGAGCAGTACTTC. Translation: CASSLAGTGRYEQYF.

This clonotype turned up a few times. The chain joins TRBV28 to TRBJ2-7; D is possibly TRBD2 (6 bases). Between the trimmed V and J ends, which lost 7 bases and 3 bases, there was a span of 13 bases. The CDR3 is 13 amino acids. Germline V gene lookup returns CDR1 MDHEN and CDR2 SYDVKM. The CDR3 protein is CASMGLPDYEQYF. In DNA, the CDR3 is TGTGCCAGCATGGGACTCCCAGACTACGAGCAGTACTTC.

J is TRBJ1-1 and V is TRBV19, with 8 bases fitting TRBD1. There are 16 residues in the CDR3. The germline V gene encodes CDR1 LNHDA and CDR2 SQIVND (reference sequence). The ends lost 8 bases at V and 6 bases at J; junction bases unmatched: 17. The CDR3: CASGKGGPGGAAEAFF. CDR3 bases: TGTGCCAGTGGAAAAGGAGGTCCAGGGGGCGCTGCTGAAGCTTTCTTT.

This clonotype was counted many times. The chain carries TRBV2 and TRBJ2-1; TRBD1 agrees at 9 bases. The CDR3 totals 16 residues. Germline lookup yields CDR1 SNHLY and CDR2 FYNNEI. Trimming took 4 bases from V and 5 from J; bases not matched to a gene: 9. This chain's CDR3 is CASSGQKGTGNNEQFF. The CDR3 DNA reads TGTGCCAGCAGTGGCCAGAAAGGGACAGGGAACAATGAGCAGTTCTTC.